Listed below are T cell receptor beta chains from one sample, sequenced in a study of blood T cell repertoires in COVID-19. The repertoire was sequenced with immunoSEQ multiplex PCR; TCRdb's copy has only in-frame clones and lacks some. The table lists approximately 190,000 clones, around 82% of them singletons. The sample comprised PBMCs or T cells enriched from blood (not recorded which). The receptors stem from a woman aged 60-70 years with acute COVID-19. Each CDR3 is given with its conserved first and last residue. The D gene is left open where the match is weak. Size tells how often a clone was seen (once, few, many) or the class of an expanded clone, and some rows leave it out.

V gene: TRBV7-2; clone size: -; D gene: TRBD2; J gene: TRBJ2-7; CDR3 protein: CASSLAPPPLAGGRYEQYF; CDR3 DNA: TGTGCCAGCAGCTTAGCCCCTCCCCCACTAGCGGGAGGGAGGTACGAGCAGTACTTC
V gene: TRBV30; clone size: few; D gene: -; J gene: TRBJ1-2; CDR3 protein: CAWSLGSNYGYTF; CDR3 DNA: TGTGCCTGGAGTCTAGGCTCTAACTATGGCTACACCTTC
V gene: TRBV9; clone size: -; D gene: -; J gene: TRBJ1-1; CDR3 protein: CASSARDTSLFMNTEAFF; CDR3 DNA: TGTGCCAGCAGCGCGAGGGACACCTCTTTGTTCATGAACACTGAAGCTTTCTTT
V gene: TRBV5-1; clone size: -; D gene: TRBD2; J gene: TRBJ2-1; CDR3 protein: CASSSRASGGYNEQFF; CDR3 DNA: TGCGCCAGCAGCTCCCGCGCTAGCGGGGGGTACAATGAGCAGTTCTTC
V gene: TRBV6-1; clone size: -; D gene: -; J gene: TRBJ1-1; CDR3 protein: CASSEARESEAFF; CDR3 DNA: TGTGCCAGCAGTGAAGCGCGGGAGTCTGAAGCTTTCTTT
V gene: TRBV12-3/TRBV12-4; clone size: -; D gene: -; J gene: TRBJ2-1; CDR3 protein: CASKEGPREEQFF; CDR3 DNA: TGTGCCAGCAAAGAGGGTCCTCGGGAGGAGCAGTTCTTC
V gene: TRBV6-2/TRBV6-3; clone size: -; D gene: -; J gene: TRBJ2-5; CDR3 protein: CASSTPEAQYF; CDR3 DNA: TGTGCCAGCAGCACCCCGGAGGCCCAGTACTTC
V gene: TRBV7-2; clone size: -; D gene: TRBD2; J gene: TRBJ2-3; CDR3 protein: CASSLRGGSGTDTQYF; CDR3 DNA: TGTGCCAGCAGCTTAAGAGGCGGGAGCGGAACAGATACGCAGTATTTT
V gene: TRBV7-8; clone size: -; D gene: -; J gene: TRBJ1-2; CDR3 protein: CASSLEPPRGGYGYTF; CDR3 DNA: TGTGCCAGCAGCTTAGAGCCCCCTAGGGGGGGCTATGGCTACACCTTC
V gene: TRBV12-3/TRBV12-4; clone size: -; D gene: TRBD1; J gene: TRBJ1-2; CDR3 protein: CASSLGTGFGYTF; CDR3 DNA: TGTGCCAGCAGTTTAGGGACAGGGTTCGGCTACACCTTC
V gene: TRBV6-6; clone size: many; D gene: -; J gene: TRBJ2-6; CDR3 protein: CASSRWGGTSGANVLTF; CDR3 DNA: TGTGCCAGCAGCCGATGGGGGGGCACCTCTGGGGCCAACGTCCTGACTTTC
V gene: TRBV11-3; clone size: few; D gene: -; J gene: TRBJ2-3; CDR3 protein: CASSPPGGQMSF; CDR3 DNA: TGTGCCAGCAGCCCTCCGGGTGGACAAATGAGTTTT
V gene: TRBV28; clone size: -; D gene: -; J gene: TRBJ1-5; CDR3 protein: CASEGDNQPQHF; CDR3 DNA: TGTGCCAGCGAGGGGGATAATCAGCCCCAGCATTTT
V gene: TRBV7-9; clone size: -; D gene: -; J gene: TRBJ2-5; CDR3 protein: CASSLVYREETQYF; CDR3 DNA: TGTGCCAGCAGCTTAGTGTACAGGGAAGAGACCCAGTACTTC
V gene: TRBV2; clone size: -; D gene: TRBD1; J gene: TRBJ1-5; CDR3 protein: CASSDQTGGGQPQHF; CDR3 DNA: TGTGCCAGCAGTGACCAAACAGGGGGCGGTCAGCCCCAGCATTTT
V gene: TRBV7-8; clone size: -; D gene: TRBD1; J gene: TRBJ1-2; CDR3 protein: CASSLSEGGAGGYTF; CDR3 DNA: TGTGCCAGCAGCTTAAGTGAAGGGGGCGCGGGTGGCTACACCTTC
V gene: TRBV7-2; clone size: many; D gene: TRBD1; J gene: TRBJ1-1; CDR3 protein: CASRDRGRGNTEAFF; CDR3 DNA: TGTGCCAGCAGAGACAGGGGGAGAGGGAACACTGAAGCTTTCTTT
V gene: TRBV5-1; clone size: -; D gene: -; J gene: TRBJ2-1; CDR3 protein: CASSQLAGEQFF; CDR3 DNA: TGCGCCAGCAGCCAGCTAGCTGGTGAGCAGTTCTTC
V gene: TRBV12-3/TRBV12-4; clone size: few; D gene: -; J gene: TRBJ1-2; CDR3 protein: CASTRDRPKEYTF; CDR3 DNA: TGTGCCAGCACCCGTGACAGGCCAAAGGAATACACCTTC
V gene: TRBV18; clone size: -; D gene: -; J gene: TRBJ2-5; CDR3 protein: CASSPSHTETQYF; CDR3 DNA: TGTGCCAGCTCACCTTCGCACACGGAGACCCAGTACTTC
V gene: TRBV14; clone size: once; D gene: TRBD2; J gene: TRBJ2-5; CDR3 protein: CASSPRGLAGGKETQYF; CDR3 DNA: TGTGCCAGCAGCCCCAGGGGGCTAGCGGGAGGGAAAGAGACCCAGTACTTC
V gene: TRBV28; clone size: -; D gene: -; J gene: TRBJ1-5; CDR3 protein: CASSAGAGDQPQHF; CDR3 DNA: TGTGCCAGCAGTGCCGGGGCAGGGGATCAGCCCCAGCATTTT
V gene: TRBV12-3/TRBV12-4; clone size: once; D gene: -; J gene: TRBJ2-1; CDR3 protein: CASTLGGEQFF; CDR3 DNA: TGTGCCAGCACCCTAGGGGGTGAGCAGTTCTTC
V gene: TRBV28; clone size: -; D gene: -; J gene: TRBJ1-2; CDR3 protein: CASSYPEKEGYTF; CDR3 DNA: TGTGCCAGCAGCTATCCAGAGAAGGAGGGCTACACCTTC
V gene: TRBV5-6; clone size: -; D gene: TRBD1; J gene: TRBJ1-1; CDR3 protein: CASSFTGVVAEAFF; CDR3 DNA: TGTGCCAGCAGCTTCACAGGGGTTGTGGCTGAAGCTTTCTTT
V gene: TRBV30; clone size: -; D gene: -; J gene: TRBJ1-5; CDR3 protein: CAWSVNRRDQPQHF; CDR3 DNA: TGTGCCTGGAGTGTAAATCGCAGGGATCAGCCCCAGCATTTT
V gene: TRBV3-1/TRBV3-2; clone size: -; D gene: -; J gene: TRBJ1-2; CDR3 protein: CASSPRGGGSGGYTF; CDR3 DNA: TGTGCCAGCAGCCCCCGAGGCGGGGGTTCTGGAGGCTACACCTTC
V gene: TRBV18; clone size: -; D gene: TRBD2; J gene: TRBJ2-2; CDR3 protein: CASSPSLAGETGELFF; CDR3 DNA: TGTGCCAGCTCACCATCGCTAGCGGGAGAGACCGGGGAGCTGTTTTTT
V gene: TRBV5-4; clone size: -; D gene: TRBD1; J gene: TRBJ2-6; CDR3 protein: CASSPRGQRLPGANVLTF; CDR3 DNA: TGTGCCAGCAGCCCCAGGGGACAGAGACTCCCAGGGGCCAACGTCCTGACTTTC
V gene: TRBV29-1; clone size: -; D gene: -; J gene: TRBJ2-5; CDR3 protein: CSVTSSGETQYF; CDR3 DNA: TGCAGCGTAACTAGCTCCGGAGAGACCCAGTACTTC
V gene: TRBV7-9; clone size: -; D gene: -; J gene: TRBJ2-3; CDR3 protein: CASSLVTGIGLGTDTQYF; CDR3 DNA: TGTGCCAGCAGCTTAGTCACAGGGATCGGATTAGGCACAGATACGCAGTATTTT
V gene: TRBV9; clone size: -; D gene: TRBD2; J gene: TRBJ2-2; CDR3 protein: CASSPGLAGLNTGELFF; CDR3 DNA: TGTGCCAGCAGCCCGGGACTAGCGGGGTTGAACACCGGGGAGCTGTTTTTT
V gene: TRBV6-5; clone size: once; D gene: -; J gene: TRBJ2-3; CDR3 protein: CASSLDSYHTDTQYF; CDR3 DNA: TGTGCCAGCAGCCTGGACTCGTACCACACAGATACGCAGTATTTT
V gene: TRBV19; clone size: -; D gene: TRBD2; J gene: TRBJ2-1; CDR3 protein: CASKKVGGSYNEQFF; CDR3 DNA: TGTGCCAGTAAGAAAGTGGGAGGGTCGTACAATGAGCAGTTCTTC
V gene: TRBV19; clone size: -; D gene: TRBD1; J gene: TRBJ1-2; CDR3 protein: CASSNFRQGAQVQYYGYTF; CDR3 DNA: TGTGCCAGTAGTAATTTTAGACAGGGCGCCCAAGTGCAGTACTATGGCTACACCTTC
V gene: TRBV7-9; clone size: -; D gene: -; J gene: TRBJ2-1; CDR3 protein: CASSLVPNLLYNEQFF; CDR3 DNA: TGTGCCAGCAGCTTAGTTCCGAATTTACTCTACAATGAGCAGTTCTTC
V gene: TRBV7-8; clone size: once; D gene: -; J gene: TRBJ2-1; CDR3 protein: CASSLGAVSYNEQFF; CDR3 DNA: TGTGCCAGCAGCTTGGGTGCGGTCTCCTACAATGAGCAGTTCTTC
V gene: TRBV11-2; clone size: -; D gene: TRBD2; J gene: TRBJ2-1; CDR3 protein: CASSFLAGGNEQFF; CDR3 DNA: TGTGCCAGCAGCTTCCTAGCGGGGGGGAATGAGCAGTTCTTC
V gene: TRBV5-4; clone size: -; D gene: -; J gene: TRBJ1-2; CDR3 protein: CASSFNGEAGYTF; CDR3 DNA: TGTGCCAGCAGCTTCAACGGGGAGGCTGGCTACACCTTC
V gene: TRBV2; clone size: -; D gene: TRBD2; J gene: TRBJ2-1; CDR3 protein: CASLAGAAGNEQFF; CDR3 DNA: TGTGCCAGTCTAGCGGGAGCGGCGGGAAATGAGCAGTTCTTC
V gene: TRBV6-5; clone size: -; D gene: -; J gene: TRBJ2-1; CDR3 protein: CASSYMHGNNEQFF; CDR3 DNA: TGTGCCAGCAGTTATATGCACGGGAACAATGAGCAGTTCTTC
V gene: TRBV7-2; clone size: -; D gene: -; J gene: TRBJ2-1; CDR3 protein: CASSALNEQFF; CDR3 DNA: TGTGCCAGCAGCGCACTCAATGAGCAGTTCTTC
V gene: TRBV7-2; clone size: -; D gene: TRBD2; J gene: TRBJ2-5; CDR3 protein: CASSKGGGGQETQYF; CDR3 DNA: TGTGCCAGCAGCAAGGGCGGGGGGGGGCAAGAGACCCAGTACTTC
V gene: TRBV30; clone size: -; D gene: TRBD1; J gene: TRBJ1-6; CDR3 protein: CASEGDSFGSPLHF; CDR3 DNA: TGTGCTTCCGAGGGGGACAGCTTCGGTTCACCCCTCCACTTT
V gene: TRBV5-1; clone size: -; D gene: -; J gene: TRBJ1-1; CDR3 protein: CASSLGQTNTEAFF; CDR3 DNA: TGCGCCAGCAGCTTGGGACAGACGAACACTGAAGCTTTCTTT
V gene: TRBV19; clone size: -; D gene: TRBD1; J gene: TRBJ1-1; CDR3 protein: CASSIGTGGFEAFF; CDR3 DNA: TGTGCCAGTAGTATCGGGACAGGGGGTTTTGAAGCTTTCTTT
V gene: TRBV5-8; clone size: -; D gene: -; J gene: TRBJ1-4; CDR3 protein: CASSRPVGASSPTNEKLFF; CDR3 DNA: TGTGCCAGCAGCCGTCCAGTAGGGGCGTCTTCCCCAACTAATGAAAAACTGTTTTTT
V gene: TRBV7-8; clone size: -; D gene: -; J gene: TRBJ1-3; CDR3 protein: CASSLEGGSRNTIYF; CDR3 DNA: TGTGCCAGCAGCTTAGAGGGGGGGAGCCGAAACACCATATATTTT
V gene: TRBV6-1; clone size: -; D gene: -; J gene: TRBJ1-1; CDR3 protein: CASSEDRDTEAFF; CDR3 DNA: TGTGCCAGCAGTGAAGATCGGGACACTGAAGCTTTCTTT
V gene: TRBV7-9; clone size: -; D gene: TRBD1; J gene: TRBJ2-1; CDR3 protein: CASSSNTGAEQFF; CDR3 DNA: TGTGCCAGCAGCTCCAACACAGGGGCTGAGCAGTTCTTC
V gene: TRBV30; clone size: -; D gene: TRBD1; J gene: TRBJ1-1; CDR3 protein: CAWSKTGDTEAFF; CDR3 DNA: TGTGCCTGGAGTAAGACAGGGGACACTGAAGCTTTCTTT
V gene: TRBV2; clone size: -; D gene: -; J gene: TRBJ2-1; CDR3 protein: CASSDLRHYNEQFF; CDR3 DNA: TGTGCCAGCAGTGACCTCCGACACTACAATGAGCAGTTCTTC
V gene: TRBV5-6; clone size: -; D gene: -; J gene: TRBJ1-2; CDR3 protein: CASGADIGQAGEYGYTF; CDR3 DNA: TGTGCCAGCGGCGCCGATATAGGACAAGCGGGGGAATATGGCTACACCTTC